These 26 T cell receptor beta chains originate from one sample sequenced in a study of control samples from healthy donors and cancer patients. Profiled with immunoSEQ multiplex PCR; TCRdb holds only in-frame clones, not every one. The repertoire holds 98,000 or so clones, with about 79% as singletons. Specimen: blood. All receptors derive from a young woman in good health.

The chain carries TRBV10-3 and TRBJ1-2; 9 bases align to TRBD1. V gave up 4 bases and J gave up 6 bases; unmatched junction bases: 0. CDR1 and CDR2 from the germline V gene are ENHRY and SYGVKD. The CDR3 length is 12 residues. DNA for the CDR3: TGTGCCATCAGTGGGGACAGGGATGGCTACACCTTC. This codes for CAISGDRDGYTF.

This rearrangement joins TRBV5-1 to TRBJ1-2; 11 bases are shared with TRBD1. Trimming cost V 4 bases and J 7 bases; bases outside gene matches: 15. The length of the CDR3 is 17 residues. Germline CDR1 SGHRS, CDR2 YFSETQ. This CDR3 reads CASSPDRGGQGGSGYTF. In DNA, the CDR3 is TGCGCCAGCAGCCCGGACCGGGGGGGACAGGGGGGTTCTGGCTACACCTTC.

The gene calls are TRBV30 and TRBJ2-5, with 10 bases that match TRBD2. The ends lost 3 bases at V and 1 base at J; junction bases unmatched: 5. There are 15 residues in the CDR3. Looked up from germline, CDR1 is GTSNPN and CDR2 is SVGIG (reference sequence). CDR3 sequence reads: CAWRFTSGAQETQYF. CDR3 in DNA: TGTGCCTGGAGATTCACTAGCGGGGCCCAAGAGACCCAGTACTTC.

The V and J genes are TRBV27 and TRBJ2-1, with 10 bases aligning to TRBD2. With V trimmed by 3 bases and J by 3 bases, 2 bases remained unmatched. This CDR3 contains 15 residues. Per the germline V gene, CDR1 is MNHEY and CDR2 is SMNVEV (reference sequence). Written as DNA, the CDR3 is TGTGCCAGCAGTTTCTTAGCGGGGGGCTACAATGAGCAGTTCTTC. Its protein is CASSFLAGGYNEQFF.

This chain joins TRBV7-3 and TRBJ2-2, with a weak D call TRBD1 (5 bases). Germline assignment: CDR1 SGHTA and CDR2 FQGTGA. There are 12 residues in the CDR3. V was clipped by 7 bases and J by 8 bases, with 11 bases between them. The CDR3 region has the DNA TGTGCCAGCACAGGGTTGATAGGGGAGCTGTTTTTT. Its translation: CASTGLIGELFF.

The CDR3 DNA sequence: TGTGCCAGCTCACCAATCCGGCGGGGGGGCCGGGATACGCAGTATTTT. Amino acids: CASSPIRRGGRDTQYF. The chain couples TRBV18 to TRBJ2-3, with 9 nucleotides matching TRBD2. Germline V gene sequence: CDR1 KGHSH, CDR2 LQKENI. This CDR3 is 16 amino acids long. The ends lost 2 bases at V and 6 bases at J; junction bases unmatched: 9.

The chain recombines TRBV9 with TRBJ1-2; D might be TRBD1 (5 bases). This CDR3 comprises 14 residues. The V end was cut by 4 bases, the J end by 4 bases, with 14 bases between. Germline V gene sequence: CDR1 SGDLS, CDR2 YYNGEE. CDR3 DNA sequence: TGTGCCAGCAGCCCCTCAGGGACGGCCTATGGCTACACCTTC. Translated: CASSPSGTAYGYTF.

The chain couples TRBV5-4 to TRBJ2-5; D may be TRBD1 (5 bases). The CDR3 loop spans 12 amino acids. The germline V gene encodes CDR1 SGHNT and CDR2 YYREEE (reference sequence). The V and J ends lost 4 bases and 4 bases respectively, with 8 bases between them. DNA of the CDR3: TGTGCCAGCAGCCAGGGCAGAGAGACCCAGTACTTC. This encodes CASSQGRETQYF.

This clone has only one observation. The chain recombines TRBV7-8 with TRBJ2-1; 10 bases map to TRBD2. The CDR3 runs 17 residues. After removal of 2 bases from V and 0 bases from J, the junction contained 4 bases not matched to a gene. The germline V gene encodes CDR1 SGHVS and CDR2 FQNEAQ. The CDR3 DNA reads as TGTGCCAGCAGCTTATTAGCGGGGGGTTACTCCTACAATGAGCAGTTCTTC. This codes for CASSLLAGGYSYNEQFF.

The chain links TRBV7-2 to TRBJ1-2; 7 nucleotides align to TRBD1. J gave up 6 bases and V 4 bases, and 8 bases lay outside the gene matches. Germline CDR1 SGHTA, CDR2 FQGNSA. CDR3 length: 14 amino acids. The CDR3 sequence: CASSSSGQKNGYTF. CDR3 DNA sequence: TGTGCCAGCAGCTCCTCGGGACAGAAAAATGGCTACACCTTC.

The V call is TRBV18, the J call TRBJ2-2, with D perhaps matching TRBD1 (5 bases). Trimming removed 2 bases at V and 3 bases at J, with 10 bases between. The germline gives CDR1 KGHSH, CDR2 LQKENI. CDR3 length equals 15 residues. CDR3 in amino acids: CASSPVQAHTGELFF. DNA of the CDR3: TGTGCCAGCTCACCAGTACAGGCTCACACCGGGGAGCTGTTTTTT.

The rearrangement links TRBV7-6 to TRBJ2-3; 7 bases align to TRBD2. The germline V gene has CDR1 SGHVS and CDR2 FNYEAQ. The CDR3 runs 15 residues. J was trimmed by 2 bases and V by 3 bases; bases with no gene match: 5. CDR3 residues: CASSFPGTITDTQYF. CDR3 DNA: TGTGCCAGCAGCTTTCCCGGGACTATCACAGATACGCAGTATTTT. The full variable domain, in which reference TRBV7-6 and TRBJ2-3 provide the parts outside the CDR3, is GAGVSQSPRYKVTKRGQDVALRCDPISGHVSLYWYRQALGQGPEFLTYFNYEAQQDKSGLPNDRFSAERPEGSISTLTIQRTEQRDSAMYRCASSFPGTITDTQYFGPGTRLTVL.

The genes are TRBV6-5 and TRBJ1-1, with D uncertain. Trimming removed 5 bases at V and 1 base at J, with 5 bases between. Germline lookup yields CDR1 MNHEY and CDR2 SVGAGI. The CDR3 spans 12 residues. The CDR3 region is CASSRENTEAFF. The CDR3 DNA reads TGTGCCAGCAGTCGGGAGAACACTGAAGCTTTCTTT.

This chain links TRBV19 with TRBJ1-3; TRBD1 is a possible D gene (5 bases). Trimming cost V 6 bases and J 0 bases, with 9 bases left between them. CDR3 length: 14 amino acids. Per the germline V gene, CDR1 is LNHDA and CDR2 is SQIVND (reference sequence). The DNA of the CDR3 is TGTGCCAGTAGCCCAAGGGGCTCTGGAAACACCATATATTTT. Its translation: CASSPRGSGNTIYF.

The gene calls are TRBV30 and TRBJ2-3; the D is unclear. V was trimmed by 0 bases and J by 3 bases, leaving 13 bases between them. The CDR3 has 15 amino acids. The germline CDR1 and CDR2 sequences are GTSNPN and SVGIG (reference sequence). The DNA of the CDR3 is TGTGCCTGGAGTGTACGACGGGCAGCTACAGATACGCAGTATTTT. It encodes CAWSVRRAATDTQYF.

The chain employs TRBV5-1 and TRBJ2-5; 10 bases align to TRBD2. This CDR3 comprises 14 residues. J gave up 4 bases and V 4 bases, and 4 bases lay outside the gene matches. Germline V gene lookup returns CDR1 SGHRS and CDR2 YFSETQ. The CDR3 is CASSNIAGGETQYF. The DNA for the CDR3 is TGCGCCAGCAGCAATATAGCGGGAGGAGAGACCCAGTACTTC.

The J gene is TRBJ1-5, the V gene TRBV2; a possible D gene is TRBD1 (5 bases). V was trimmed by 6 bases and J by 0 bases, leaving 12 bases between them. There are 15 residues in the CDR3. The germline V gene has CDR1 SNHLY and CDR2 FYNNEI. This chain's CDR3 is CASRRGPNSNQPQHF. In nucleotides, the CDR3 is TGTGCCAGCAGGAGGGGCCCCAATAGCAATCAGCCCCAGCATTTT.

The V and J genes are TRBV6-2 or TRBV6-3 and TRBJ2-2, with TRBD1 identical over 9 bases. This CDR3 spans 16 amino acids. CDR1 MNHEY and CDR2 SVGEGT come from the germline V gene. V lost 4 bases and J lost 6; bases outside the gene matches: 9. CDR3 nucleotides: TGTGCCAGCAGTTTAGCTGACAGGGGGGACGCCGGGGAGCTGTTTTTT. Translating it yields CASSLADRGDAGELFF.

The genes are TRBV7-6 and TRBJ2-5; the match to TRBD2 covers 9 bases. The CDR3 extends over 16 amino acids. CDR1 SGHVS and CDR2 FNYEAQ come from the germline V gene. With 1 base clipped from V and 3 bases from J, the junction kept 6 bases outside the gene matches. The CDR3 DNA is TGTGCCAGCAGCTTAGGCGTGGCGGGGGGGAAAGAGACCCAGTACTTC. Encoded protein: CASSLGVAGGKETQYF.

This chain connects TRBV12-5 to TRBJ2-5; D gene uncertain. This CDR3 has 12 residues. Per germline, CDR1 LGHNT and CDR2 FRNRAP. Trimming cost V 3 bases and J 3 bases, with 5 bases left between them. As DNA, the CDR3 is TGTGCTAGTGGTTTCCTCAAAGAGACCCAGTACTTC. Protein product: CASGFLKETQYF.

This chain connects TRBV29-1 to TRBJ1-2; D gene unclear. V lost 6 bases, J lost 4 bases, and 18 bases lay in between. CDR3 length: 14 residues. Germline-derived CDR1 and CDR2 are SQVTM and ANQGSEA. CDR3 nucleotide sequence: TGCAGCGTCCCCCGGGCCGAACGGGTCTATGGCTACACCTTC. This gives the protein CSVPRAERVYGYTF.

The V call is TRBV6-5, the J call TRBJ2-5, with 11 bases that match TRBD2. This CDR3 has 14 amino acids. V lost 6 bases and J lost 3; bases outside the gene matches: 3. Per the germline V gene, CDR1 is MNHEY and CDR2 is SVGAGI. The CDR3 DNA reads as TGTGCCAGCAGCCGGGGACTAGCGGAAGAGACCCAGTACTTC. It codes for CASSRGLAEETQYF.

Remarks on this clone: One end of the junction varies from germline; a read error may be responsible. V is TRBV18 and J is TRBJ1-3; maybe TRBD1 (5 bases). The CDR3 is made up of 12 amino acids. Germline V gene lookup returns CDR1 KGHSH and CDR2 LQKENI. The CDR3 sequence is CASSPPVQGLNF. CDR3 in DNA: TGTGCCAGCTCACCACCGGTTCAGGGATTAAATTTT.

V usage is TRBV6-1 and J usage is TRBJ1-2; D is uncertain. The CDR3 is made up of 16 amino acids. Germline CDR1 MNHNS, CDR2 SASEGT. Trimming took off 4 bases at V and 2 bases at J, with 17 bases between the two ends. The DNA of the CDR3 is TGTGCCAGCAGTGGTATTCGGGGTGACGGGAACTATGGCTACACCTTC. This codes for CASSGIRGDGNYGYTF.

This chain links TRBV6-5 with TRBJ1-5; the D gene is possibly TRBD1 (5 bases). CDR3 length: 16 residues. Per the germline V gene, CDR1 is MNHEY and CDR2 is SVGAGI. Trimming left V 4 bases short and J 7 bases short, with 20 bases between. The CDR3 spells CASSSETLRVGQPQHF. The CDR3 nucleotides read TGTGCCAGCAGTTCCGAGACACTCAGGGTAGGACAGCCCCAGCATTTT.

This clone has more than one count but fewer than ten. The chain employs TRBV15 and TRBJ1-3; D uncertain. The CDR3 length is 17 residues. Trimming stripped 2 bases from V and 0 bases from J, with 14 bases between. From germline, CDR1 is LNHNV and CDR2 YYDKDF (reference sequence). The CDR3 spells CATSRSKTPSSGNTIYF. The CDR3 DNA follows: TGTGCCACCAGCAGATCCAAGACACCTAGCTCTGGAAACACCATATATTTT. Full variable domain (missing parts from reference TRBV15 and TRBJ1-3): DAMVIQNPRYQVTQFGKPVTLSCSQTLNHNVMYWYQQKSSQAPKLLFHYYDKDFNNEADTPDNFQSRRPNTSFCFLDIRSPGLGDTAMYLCATSRSKTPSSGNTIYFGEGSWLTVV.